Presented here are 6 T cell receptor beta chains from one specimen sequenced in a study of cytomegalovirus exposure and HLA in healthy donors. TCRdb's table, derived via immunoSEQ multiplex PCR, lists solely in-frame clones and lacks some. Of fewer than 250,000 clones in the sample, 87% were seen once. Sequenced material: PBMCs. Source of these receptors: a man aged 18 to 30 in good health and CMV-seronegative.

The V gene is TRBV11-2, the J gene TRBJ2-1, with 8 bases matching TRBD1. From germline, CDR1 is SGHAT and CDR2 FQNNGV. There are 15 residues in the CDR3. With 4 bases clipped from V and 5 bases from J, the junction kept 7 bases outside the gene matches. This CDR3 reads CASSSWTGTHNEQFF. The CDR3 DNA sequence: TGTGCCAGCAGCTCCTGGACAGGGACTCACAATGAGCAGTTCTTC.

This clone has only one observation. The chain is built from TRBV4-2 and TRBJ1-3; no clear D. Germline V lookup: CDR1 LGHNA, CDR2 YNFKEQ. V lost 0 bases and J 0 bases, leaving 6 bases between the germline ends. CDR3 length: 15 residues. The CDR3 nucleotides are TGTGCCAGCAGCCAAGATGAGAGCTCTGGAAACACCATATATTTT. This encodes CASSQDESSGNTIYF.

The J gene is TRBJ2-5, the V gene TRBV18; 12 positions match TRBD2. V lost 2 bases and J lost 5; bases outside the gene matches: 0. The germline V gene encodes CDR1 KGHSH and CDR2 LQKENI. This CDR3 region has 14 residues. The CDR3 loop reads CASSPTSGGETQYF. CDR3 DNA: TGTGCCAGCTCACCAACTAGCGGGGGGGAGACCCAGTACTTC.

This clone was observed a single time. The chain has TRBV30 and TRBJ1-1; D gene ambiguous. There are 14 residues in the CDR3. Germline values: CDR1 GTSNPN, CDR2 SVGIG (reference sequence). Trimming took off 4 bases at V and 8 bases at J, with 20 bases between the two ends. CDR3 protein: CAWTPRLVTREAFF. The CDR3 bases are TGTGCCTGGACTCCCCGACTCGTTACTCGAGAAGCTTTCTTT.

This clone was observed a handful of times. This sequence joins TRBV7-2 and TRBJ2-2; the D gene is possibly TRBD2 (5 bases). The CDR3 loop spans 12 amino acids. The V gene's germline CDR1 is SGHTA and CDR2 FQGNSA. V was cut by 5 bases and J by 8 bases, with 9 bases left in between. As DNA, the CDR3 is TGTGCCAGCAGCGTGAGGGAGGGGGAGCTGTTTTTT. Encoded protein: CASSVREGELFF.

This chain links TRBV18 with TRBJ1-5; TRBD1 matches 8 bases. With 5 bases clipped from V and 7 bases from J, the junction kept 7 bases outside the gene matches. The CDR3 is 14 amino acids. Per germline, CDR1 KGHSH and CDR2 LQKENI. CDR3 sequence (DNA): TGTGCCAGCTCATCCGACAGGGGATGGCAGCCCCAGCATTTT. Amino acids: CASSSDRGWQPQHF.